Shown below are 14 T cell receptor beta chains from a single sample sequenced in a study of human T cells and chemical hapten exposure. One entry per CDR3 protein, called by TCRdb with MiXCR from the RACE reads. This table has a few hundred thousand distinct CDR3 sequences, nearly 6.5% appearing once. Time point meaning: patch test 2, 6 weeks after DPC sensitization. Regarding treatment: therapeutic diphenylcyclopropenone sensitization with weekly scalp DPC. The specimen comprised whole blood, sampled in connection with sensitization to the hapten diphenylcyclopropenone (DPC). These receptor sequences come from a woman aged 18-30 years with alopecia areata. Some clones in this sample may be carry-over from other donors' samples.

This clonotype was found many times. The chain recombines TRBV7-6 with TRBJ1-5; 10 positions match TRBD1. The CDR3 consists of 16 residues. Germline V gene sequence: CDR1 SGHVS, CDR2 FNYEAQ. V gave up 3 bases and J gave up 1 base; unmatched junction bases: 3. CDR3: CASSLGQGTSNQPQHF. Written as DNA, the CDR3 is TGTGCCAGCAGCTTGGGACAGGGGACCAGCAATCAGCCCCAGCATTTT.

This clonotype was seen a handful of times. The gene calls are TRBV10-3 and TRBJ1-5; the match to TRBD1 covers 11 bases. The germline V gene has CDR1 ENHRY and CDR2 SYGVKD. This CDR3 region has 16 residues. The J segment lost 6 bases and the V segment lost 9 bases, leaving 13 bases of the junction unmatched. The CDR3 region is CAISDRDRGEGQPQHF. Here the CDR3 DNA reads TGTGCCATTAGCGACCGGGACAGGGGGGAAGGTCAGCCCCAGCATTTT.

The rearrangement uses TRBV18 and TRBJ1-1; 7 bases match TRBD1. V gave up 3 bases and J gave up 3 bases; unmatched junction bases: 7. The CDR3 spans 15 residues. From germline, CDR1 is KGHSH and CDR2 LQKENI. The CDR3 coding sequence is TGTGCCAGCTCACCGAAGATAACAGGGGACACTGAAGCTTTCTTT. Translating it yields CASSPKITGDTEAFF.

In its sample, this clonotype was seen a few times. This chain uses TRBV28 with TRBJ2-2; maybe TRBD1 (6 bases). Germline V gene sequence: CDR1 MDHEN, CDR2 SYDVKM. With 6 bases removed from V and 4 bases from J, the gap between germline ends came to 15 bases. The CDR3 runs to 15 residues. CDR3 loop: CASRGQSGGTGELFF. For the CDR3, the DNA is TGTGCCAGCAGAGGACAGTCTGGGGGCACCGGGGAGCTGTTTTTT.

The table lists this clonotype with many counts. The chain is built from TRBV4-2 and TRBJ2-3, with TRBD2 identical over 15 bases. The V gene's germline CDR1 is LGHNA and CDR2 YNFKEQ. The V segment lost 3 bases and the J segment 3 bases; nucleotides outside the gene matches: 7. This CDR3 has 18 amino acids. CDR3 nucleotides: TGTGCCAGCAGCCATGGACTAGCGGGGGGGCCAGGGACAGATACGCAGTATTTT. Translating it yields CASSHGLAGGPGTDTQYF.

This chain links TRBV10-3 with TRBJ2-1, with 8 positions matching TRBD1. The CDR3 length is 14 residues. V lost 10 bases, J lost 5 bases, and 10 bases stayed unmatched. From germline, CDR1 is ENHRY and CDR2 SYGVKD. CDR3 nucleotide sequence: TGTGCCACCGGTCGGGGACAGGATAACAATGAGCAGTTCTTC. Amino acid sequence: CATGRGQDNNEQFF.

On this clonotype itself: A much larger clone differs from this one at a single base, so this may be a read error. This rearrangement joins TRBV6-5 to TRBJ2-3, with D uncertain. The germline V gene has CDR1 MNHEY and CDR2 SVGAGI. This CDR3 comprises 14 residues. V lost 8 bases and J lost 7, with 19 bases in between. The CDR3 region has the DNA TGTGCCAGCTGCCGGTCCTCGAAAGGACATACGCAGTATTTT. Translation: CASCRSSKGHTQYF.

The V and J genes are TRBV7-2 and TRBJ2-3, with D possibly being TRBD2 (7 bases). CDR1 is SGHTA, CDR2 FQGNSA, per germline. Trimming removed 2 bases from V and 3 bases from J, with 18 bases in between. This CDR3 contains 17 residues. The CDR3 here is CASSLSLGGGRTDTQYF. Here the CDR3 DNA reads TGTGCCAGCAGCTTAAGCTTGGGGGGGGGCCGAACAGATACGCAGTATTTT.

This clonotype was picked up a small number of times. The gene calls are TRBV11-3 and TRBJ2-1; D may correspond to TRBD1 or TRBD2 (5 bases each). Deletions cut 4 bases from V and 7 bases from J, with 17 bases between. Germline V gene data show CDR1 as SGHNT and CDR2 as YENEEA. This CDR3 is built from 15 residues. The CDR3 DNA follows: TGTGCCAGCAGCTCGGGACCCGGAAAAGGGAATGAGCAGTTCTTC. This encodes CASSSGPGKGNEQFF.

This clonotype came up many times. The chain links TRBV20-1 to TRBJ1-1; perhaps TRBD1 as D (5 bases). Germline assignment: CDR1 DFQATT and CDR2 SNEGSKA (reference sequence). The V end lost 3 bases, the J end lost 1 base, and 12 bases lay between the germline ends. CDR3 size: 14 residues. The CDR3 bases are TGCAGTGCTAGTTCCAGGGTTTCGAACACTGAAGCTTTCTTT. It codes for CSASSRVSNTEAFF.

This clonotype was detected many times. The CDR3 sequence: CASSYSSATGDNSPLHF. CDR3 nucleotide sequence: TGTGCCAGCAGTTACTCTTCCGCGACAGGGGACAATTCACCCCTCCACTTT. This sequence joins TRBV6-5 and TRBJ1-6; TRBD1 aligns across 8 bases. The CDR3 has 17 residues. V gave up 0 bases and J gave up 7 bases; unmatched junction bases: 8. CDR1 is MNHEY and CDR2 is SVGAGI in the germline V gene.

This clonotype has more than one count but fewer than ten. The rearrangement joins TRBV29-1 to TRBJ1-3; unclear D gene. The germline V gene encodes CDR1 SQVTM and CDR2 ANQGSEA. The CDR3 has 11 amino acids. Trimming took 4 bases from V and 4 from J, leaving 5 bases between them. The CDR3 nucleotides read TGCAGCGTTGTGACGGGAAACACCATATATTTT. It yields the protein CSVVTGNTIYF.

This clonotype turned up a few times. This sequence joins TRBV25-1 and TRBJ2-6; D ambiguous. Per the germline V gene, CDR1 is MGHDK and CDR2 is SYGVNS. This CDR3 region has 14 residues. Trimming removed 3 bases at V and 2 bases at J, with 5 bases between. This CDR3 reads CASSDRPGANVLTF. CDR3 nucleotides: TGTGCCAGCAGTGACAGACCTGGGGCCAACGTCCTGACTTTC.

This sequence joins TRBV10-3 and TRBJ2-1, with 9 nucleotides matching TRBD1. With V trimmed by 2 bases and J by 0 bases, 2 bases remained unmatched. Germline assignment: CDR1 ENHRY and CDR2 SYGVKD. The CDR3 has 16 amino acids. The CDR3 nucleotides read TGTGCCATCAGTGAGATGGGACAGGGCTCCTACAATGAGCAGTTCTTC. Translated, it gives CAISEMGQGSYNEQFF.